This T cell receptor (beta chain) was captured by sequencing in a study of tumor-infiltrating lymphocytes in primary liver carcinoma. DNA and RNA were both co-extracted from 20-30 mg of bulk tissue that had not been sorted. Starting from 400 to 500 ng of total RNA, TCR beta cDNA was produced with a primer in the constant region. A slightly modified ARM-PCR protocol with three nested multiplex PCR rounds produced these TCR beta libraries. Running about 11 cycles apiece, the first two PCR rounds relied on TRBV1-TRBV30 forward primers together with a C-beta reverse primer. MiXCR, applied by TCRdb to the multiplex PCR reads, yields one record per CDR3 protein. The profile shows some 110,000 distinct CDR3 sequences, under 65% of them singletons. Germline V gene lookup returns CDR1 SGHNT and CDR2 YYREEE (reference sequence). The CDR3 sequence is 17 residues long. Comments on this clonotype: An end of the junction differs from the germline gene, which may be a read error.

This sequence joins TRBV5-4 and TRBJ2-1, with 9 positions matching TRBD1. This receptor was taken from a woman aged 55-69 years with primary liver carcinoma and hepatitis B virus infection. The sample taken for sequencing was liver tumor tissue from sampling region 3. Subset: tumor region T3, left-lateral pole. For the CDR3, the DNA is TGTGCCAGCAGAAACACACTGGGACAGGGTAGTCGCAATGAGCAATTCTTC. Its protein product is CASRNTLGQGSRNEQFF. The full variable domain, its missing parts supplied by reference TRBV5-4 and TRBJ2-1, is ETGVTQSPTHLIKTRGQQVTLRCSSQSGHNTVSWYQQALGQGPQFIFQYYREEENGRGNFPPRFSGLQFPNYSSELNVNALELDDSALYLCASRNTLGQGSRNEQFFGPGTRLTVL.